The 25 T cell receptor beta chains below all came from one sample that was sequenced in a study of blood T cells in healthy people across ages (dated by TCRdb to 2014 to 2015). Library method: 5' RACE. Sequenced using an Illumina HiSeq 2500. A second roughly 6 to 12 cycle PCR used a sample-barcoded 5' primer and a J-beta primer mix. Through fastp at Q25 and MiXCR, TCRdb rebuilt clones from the public reads, retaining in-frame beta chains. For every CDR3 protein sequence, its rows merge into one entry that carries the most common genes and DNA. The sample table shows roughly 1,700,000 distinct CDR3 sequences, and about 28% are seen once. 7.7% of the sample is in the top ten clones. The sample was blood. The receptors shown here come from a woman aged 25 to 39 in good health.

The CDR3 here is CASRPPGQGEQPQHF. CDR3 DNA: TGTGCCAGCAGGCCCCCGGGACAGGGGGAACAGCCCCAGCATTTT. The V gene is TRBV7-8, the J gene TRBJ1-5; TRBD1 matches 11 bases. The CDR3 consists of 15 residues. J was trimmed by 7 bases and V by 6 bases; bases with no gene match: 8. Germline V CDR1 and CDR2: SGHVS, FQNEAQ.

The CDR3 loop is CASSQDEVAETQYF. CDR3 in DNA: TGCGCCAGCAGCCAAGATGAGGTAGCGGAGACCCAGTACTTC. The rearrangement uses TRBV4-3 and TRBJ2-5; D might be TRBD2 (5 bases). Germline V gene lookup returns CDR1 LGHNA and CDR2 YSLEER. V gave up 0 bases and J gave up 5 bases, with 10 bases separating them. The length of the CDR3 is 14 residues.

There are a few counts of this clonotype. This rearrangement joins TRBV27 to TRBJ2-5; 9 bases fit TRBD1. This CDR3 comprises 14 residues. J lost 4 bases, V lost 7 bases, and 7 bases had no gene match. The germline V gene encodes CDR1 MNHEY and CDR2 SMNVEV (reference sequence). In DNA form, the CDR3 reads TGTGCCAGCAAATCAGGGACAGGGCGAGAGACCCAGTACTTC. Amino acids: CASKSGTGRETQYF.

The rearrangement links TRBV15 to TRBJ1-3; 7 bases align to TRBD1. Germline CDR1 and CDR2: LNHNV and YYDKDF (reference sequence). CDR3 length equals 16 residues. Germline trimming cut 1 base from V and 3 bases from J; bases unmatched to any gene: 6. CDR3 protein: CATSRARTGVGNTIYF. The CDR3 nucleotides are TGTGCCACCAGCAGAGCCAGAACAGGGGTTGGAAACACCATATATTTT.

This clonotype occurred many times. V is TRBV7-2 and J is TRBJ2-1; TRBD1 agrees at 7 bases. Losses at the gene ends were 4 bases for V and 2 bases for J; bases not matched to a gene: 5. This CDR3 comprises 15 residues. Germline V gene data show CDR1 as SGHTA and CDR2 as FQGNSA. The DNA for the CDR3 is TGTGCCAGCAGCTGGGACAGTTCTACCTACAATGAGCAGTTCTTC. This sequence encodes CASSWDSSTYNEQFF. The whole variable domain, filled in from reference TRBV7-2 and TRBJ2-1, reads GAGVSQSPSNKVTEKGKDVELRCDPISGHTALYWYRQSLGQGLEFLIYFQGNSAPDKSGLPSDRFSAERTGGSVSTLTIQRTQQEDSAVYLCASSWDSSTYNEQFFGPGTRLTVL.

This clonotype turned up a few times. The V gene is TRBV10-3, the J gene TRBJ2-5; D remains ambiguous. This CDR3 comprises 14 residues. V was clipped by 7 bases and J by 2 bases, with 14 bases between them. Germline V gene lookup returns CDR1 ENHRY and CDR2 SYGVKD. The CDR3 DNA is TGTGCCATCATGAGTGGGATGGGACAAGAGACCCAGTACTTC. This encodes CAIMSGMGQETQYF.

The chain carries TRBV12-3 or TRBV12-4 and TRBJ2-1; D is ambiguous. CDR3 size: 10 residues. The V gene lost 5 bases and the J gene lost 7 bases, with 3 bases spanning the gap. CDR3: CASSTNEQFF. As DNA, the CDR3 is TGTGCCAGCAGTACTAATGAGCAGTTCTTC.

The chain joins TRBV7-9 to TRBJ1-2; D possibly corresponds to TRBD1 (6 bases). This CDR3 spans 16 amino acids. Germline CDR1 is SEHNR and CDR2 is FQNEAQ (reference sequence). The V end lost 2 bases, the J end lost 4 bases, and 17 bases lay between the germline ends. The CDR3 sequence is CASSLRAGGPRYGYTF. DNA of the CDR3: TGTGCCAGCAGCTTAAGGGCGGGGGGGCCTCGCTATGGCTACACCTTC.

The chain joins TRBV5-1 to TRBJ1-2, with no clear D. This CDR3 comprises 11 residues. Between the trimmed V and J ends, which lost 4 bases and 7 bases, there was a span of 8 bases. Germline V lookup: CDR1 SGHRS, CDR2 YFSETQ. CDR3 protein: CASSGGFGYTF. The CDR3 DNA is TGCGCCAGCAGCGGAGGGTTTGGCTACACCTTC.

The V call is TRBV20-1, the J call TRBJ2-4; TRBD2 aligns across 12 bases. This CDR3 is built from 18 residues. The V and J ends lost 2 bases and 1 base, in that order; junction bases with no gene match: 9. CDR1 is DFQATT, CDR2 SNEGSKA, per germline (reference sequence). The chain's CDR3 is CSARSPYGTSGAKNIQYF. The CDR3 DNA is TGCAGTGCTAGATCCCCGTATGGGACTAGCGGGGCCAAAAACATTCAGTACTTC.

This clonotype was seen more than once but under ten times. V and J are TRBV4-1 and TRBJ1-1; TRBD1 matches 10 bases. CDR1 is MGHRA and CDR2 is YSYEKL in the germline V gene. There are 15 residues in the CDR3. V was clipped by 6 bases and J by 6 bases; unmatched bases: 10. CDR3 sequence: CASSYPGTGDSEAFF. CDR3 bases: TGCGCCAGCAGTTACCCCGGGACAGGGGATTCTGAAGCTTTCTTT.

J is TRBJ1-1 and V is TRBV2; TRBD1 agrees at 8 bases. The J segment lost 1 base and the V segment lost 6 bases, leaving 7 bases of the junction unmatched. The CDR3 loop spans 15 amino acids. CDR1 SNHLY and CDR2 FYNNEI come from the germline V gene. DNA of the CDR3: TGTGCCAGCAGCCGACAGGGGATGACGAACACTGAAGCTTTCTTT. The encoded protein is CASSRQGMTNTEAFF. The variable domain in full, with the rest retrieved from reference TRBV2 and TRBJ1-1, is EPEVTQTPSHQVTQMGQEVILRCVPISNHLYFYWYRQILGQKVEFLVSFYNNEISEKSEIFDDQFSVERPDGSNFTLKIRSTKLEDSAMYFCASSRQGMTNTEAFFGQGTRLTVV.

This clonotype was counted between two and nine times. This sequence joins TRBV5-5 and TRBJ2-1; D is perhaps TRBD1 or TRBD2 (5 bases each). V was shortened by 4 bases and J by 3 bases, with 14 bases between the two germline ends. CDR1 is SGHKS and CDR2 is YYEKEE in the germline V gene (reference sequence). This CDR3 contains 15 residues. The CDR3: CASSPYGAFYNEQFF. In DNA, the CDR3 is TGTGCCAGCAGCCCCTACGGGGCCTTCTACAATGAGCAGTTCTTC. Filled out from reference TRBV5-5 and TRBJ2-1, the complete variable domain reads DAGVTQSPTHLIKTRGQQVTLRCSPISGHKSVSWYQQVLGQGPQFIFQYYEKEERGRGNFPDRFSARQFPNYSSELNVNALLLGDSALYLCASSPYGAFYNEQFFGPGTRLTVL.

The chain couples TRBV10-3 to TRBJ2-3; D is unclear. Per germline, CDR1 ENHRY and CDR2 SYGVKD. The CDR3 sequence is 13 residues long. Trimming cost V 3 bases and J 4 bases, with 8 bases left between them. This CDR3 reads CAISESNPDTQYF. CDR3 bases: TGTGCCATCAGTGAATCGAATCCAGATACGCAGTATTTT.

With regard to this clonotype: The junction departs from the called germline gene at one end, perhaps through a read error. V gene TRBV15 combines with J gene TRBJ2-5; D is ambiguous. The CDR3 runs to 15 residues. From germline, CDR1 is LNHNV and CDR2 YYDKDF (reference sequence). The CDR3 reads CATSRDFVPIHEQHF. The CDR3 nucleotides are TGTGCCACCAGCAGAGATTTTGTCCCTATACACGAGCAGCACTTC.

Comment on this clonotype: Sequence at one end of the junction differs from germline and may be a read error. The gene calls are TRBV20-1 and TRBJ2-4, with a tentative D call TRBD2 (5 bases). TRBJ2-7 explains the end of the DNA better; the J call may be wrong. The germline CDR1 and CDR2 sequences are DFQATT and SNEGSKA (reference sequence). This CDR3 is built from 13 residues. The CDR3 loop is CSTSSGGTYEQYF. Written as DNA, the CDR3 is TGCAGTACTAGTTCCGGCGGAACCTACGAGCAGTACTTC.

The V gene is TRBV7-2, the J gene TRBJ1-5, with D possibly TRBD1 on 6 matching bases. Germline CDR1 reads SGHTA; CDR2 reads FQGNSA. Trimming pared 3 bases from V and 1 base from J, leaving 16 bases between. The CDR3 is made up of 17 amino acids. CDR3: CASSFPKGGESNQPQHF. The CDR3 region has the DNA TGTGCCAGCAGCTTTCCGAAGGGGGGTGAGAGCAATCAGCCCCAGCATTTT.

The table lists this clonotype with a few counts. The V gene is TRBV20-1, the J gene TRBJ1-2; 9 nucleotides line up with TRBD1. The CDR3 has 15 residues. The V gene's germline CDR1 is DFQATT and CDR2 SNEGSKA (reference sequence). Trimming at V came to 2 bases and at J to 8 bases, leaving 12 bases not matched to a gene. The CDR3 DNA follows: TGCAGTGCTAGATCGGGTCCGACAGGGGGTATGGGCTACACCTTC. Its protein product is CSARSGPTGGMGYTF.

This clonotype was observed many times. The CDR3 sequence: CSVVAGGAYEQYF. The CDR3 region has the DNA TGCAGCGTTGTGGCGGGAGGGGCCTACGAGCAGTACTTC. The chain combines TRBV29-1 with TRBJ2-7; 9 positions match TRBD2. CDR3 length: 13 residues. Germline V gives CDR1 SQVTM, CDR2 ANQGSEA. V gave up 4 bases and J gave up 2 bases; unmatched junction bases: 3.

In its sample, this clonotype was seen a few times. The V call is TRBV7-2, the J call TRBJ1-2; D not certain. This CDR3 has 12 residues. The germline V gene has CDR1 SGHTA and CDR2 FQGNSA. The germline V and J ends were trimmed by 5 bases and 8 bases, with 12 bases remaining between them. CDR3 region: CASSPQRRGYTF. For the CDR3, the DNA is TGTGCCAGCAGCCCCCAACGTAGGGGCTACACCTTC.

This clonotype was counted between two and nine times. The chain joins TRBV4-1 to TRBJ2-1; D gene ambiguous. Trimming removed 4 bases at V and 9 bases at J, with 13 bases between. Germline CDR1 MGHRA, CDR2 YSYEKL. CDR3 size: 13 residues. CDR3 bases: TGCGCCAGCAGCCTTTTAGGTATGGGTGAGCAGTTCTTC. Protein product: CASSLLGMGEQFF.

This clonotype has more than one count but fewer than ten. The chain uses TRBV7-2 and TRBJ2-1; D unresolved. Germline V lookup: CDR1 SGHTA, CDR2 FQGNSA. V lost 4 bases, J lost 3 bases, and 10 bases lay in between. The CDR3 extends over 14 amino acids. The CDR3 is CASSSIPSYNEQFF. The CDR3 DNA reads TGTGCCAGCAGCTCAATTCCTAGCTACAATGAGCAGTTCTTC.

The gene calls are TRBV5-5 and TRBJ2-1, with 10 bases identical to TRBD1. This CDR3 has 14 residues. Germline loops: CDR1 SGHKS, CDR2 YYEKEE (reference sequence). Trimming removed 4 bases from V and 14 bases from J; junction bases left unmatched: 12. The CDR3 DNA sequence: TGTGCCAGCAGCACCTGGACAGGGGGGCAGGAAGAGTTCTTC. Translated: CASSTWTGGQEEFF.

The chain couples TRBV12-3 or TRBV12-4 to TRBJ2-1, with 7 bases fitting TRBD1. Trimming took 6 bases from V and 6 from J; bases not matched to a gene: 8. The CDR3 runs 14 residues. CDR3 sequence: CASRPGGESNEQFF. The CDR3 DNA is TGTGCCAGCAGGCCAGGGGGTGAGAGCAATGAGCAGTTCTTC.

This clonotype was detected a few times. The V call is TRBV19, the J call TRBJ1-5, with 11 positions matching TRBD1. The CDR3 is 16 residues long. V dropped 4 bases and J dropped 7; count of bases not matched to a gene: 9. The germline V gene encodes CDR1 LNHDA and CDR2 SQIVND (reference sequence). The CDR3 DNA sequence: TGTGCCAGTAGTACCCTCTGGGACAGGGGGACCCAGCCCCAGCATTTT. This translates into CASSTLWDRGTQPQHF.